A single TCR beta chain is shown here with its context. Sequenced by immunoSEQ multiplex PCR; TCRdb stores in-frame clones only, minus some. The table shows approximately 220,000 clones, with nearly 90% occurring only once. The CDR3 has 14 amino acids. The trim removed 10 bases at V and 6 bases at J, leaving 13 bases unmatched. Germline-derived CDR1 and CDR2 are LNHDA and SQIVND (reference sequence). The data stem from a study of blood T cell repertoires in COVID-19. The TCR sequence derives from a man under 40 who had been exposed to COVID-19. This rearrangement joins TRBV19 to TRBJ1-2; 8 bases line up with TRBD1. The sequenced material came from PBMCs or T cells enriched from blood (not recorded which). CDR3 protein: CATKVDRESHGYTF. The CDR3 nucleotides are TGTGCCACAAAAGTGGACAGGGAGAGCCATGGCTACACCTTC.